Reported below is one TCR beta chain. Its antigen is currently unknown. This sample stems from a study of blood T cells in healthy people across ages. General study results and limits: Roughly linear age-related decline in beta diversity appeared, significant by age 40. Both naive CD4+ cell counts and diversity were greater in long-lived donors than in aged donors.

The germline CDR1 and CDR2 sequences are SGHRS and YFSETQ. Trimming took off 2 bases at V and 1 base at J, with 13 bases between the two ends. This CDR3 contains 15 residues. Through a sample-barcoded 5' primer and a J-beta primer mix, a second PCR was run for about 6 to 11 cycles. The template-switch adaptor, which had 12 random nucleotides, put a tag on each cDNA molecule. TCRdb re-called the 5' RACE reads with MiXCR, one entry per CDR3 protein. The sample lists hundreds of thousands of distinct CDR3 sequences, roughly 64% seen once, with about 20% in the top ten. Aged roughly 6 to 100, donors were systemically healthy Caucasians from Russia.

Sequencing was carried out using blood. The V and J genes are TRBV5-1 and TRBJ2-7, with D perhaps matching TRBD2 (6 bases). The clonotype comes from a man aged 25-45 years in good health. CDR3 sequence reads: CASSFRERISYEQYF. The CDR3 DNA sequence: TGCGCCAGCAGCTTCCGGGAGCGAATTTCCTACGAGCAGTACTTC.